This TCR beta chain was retrieved from a study of T cells in localized non-small cell lung cancer. Method: immunoSEQ multiplex PCR; TCRdb's copy keeps in-frame clones and lacks some. The sample holds tens of thousands of clones, more than 75% seen once. CDR3 length equals 16 residues. The germline V gene has CDR1 MNHEY and CDR2 SVGAGI. After removal of 2 bases from V and 4 bases from J, the junction contained 7 bases not matched to a gene. Regarding the study as a whole: Uninvolved adjacent lung had the highest recorded T cell clonality, with tumor below it. Paired adjacent lung recovered a median roughly 54 of the top 100 tumor clones. Those with higher blood T cell density had longer overall survival.

A word on this clone: Its antigen is not known.

The TCR was taken from a female donor over 55 with stage III squamous cell lung carcinoma. This sample comprised peripheral blood, obtained before any cancer treatment. V and J are TRBV6-5 and TRBJ1-2, with TRBD1 identical over 10 bases. In nucleotides, the CDR3 is TGTGCCAGCAGTTACCGACAGGGGGCACCCTCCTATGGCTACACCTTC. This gives the protein CASSYRQGAPSYGYTF.